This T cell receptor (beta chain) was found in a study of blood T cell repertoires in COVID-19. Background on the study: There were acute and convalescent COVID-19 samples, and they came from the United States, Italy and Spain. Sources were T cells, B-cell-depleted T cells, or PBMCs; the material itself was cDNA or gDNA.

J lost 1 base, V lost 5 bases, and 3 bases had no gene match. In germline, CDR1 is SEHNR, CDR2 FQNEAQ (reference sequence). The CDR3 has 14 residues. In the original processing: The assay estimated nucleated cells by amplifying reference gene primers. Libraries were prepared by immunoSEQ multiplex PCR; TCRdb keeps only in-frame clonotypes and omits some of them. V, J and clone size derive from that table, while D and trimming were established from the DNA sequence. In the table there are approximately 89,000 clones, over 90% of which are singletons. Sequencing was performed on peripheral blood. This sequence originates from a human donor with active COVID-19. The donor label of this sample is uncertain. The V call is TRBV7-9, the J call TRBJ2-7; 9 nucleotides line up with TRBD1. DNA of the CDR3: TGTGCCAGCAGCGCGGACAGGGGATCCTACGAGCAGTACTTC. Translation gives CASSADRGSYEQYF.